This T cell receptor beta chain comes out of a study of blood T cell repertoires in COVID-19. The wider study: Material from acute and convalescent COVID-19 was sourced from the United States, Italy and Spain.

Looked up from germline, CDR1 is SGHDT and CDR2 is YYEEEE. The V and J ends lost 2 bases and 4 bases respectively, with 9 bases between them. The CDR3 has 14 residues. Per the original methods: From reference gene primer amplification, estimates of nucleated cell counts were derived. The table came from immunoSEQ multiplex PCR; TCRdb's copy has only in-frame clones and leaves some out. The DNA gave D and trimming, while V, J and clone size come from that table. The sample includes tens of thousands of clones, 75% to 90% of them seen just once. Material for sequencing was peripheral blood. This chain joins TRBV5-6 and TRBJ1-4, with a weak D call TRBD1 (5 bases). The receptor's source is an older woman with COVID-19, enrolled during active disease. CDR3: CASSFPDSNEKLFF. The CDR3 coding sequence is TGTGCCAGCAGCTTCCCAGACAGTAATGAAAAACTGTTTTTT.